The 8 T cell receptor beta chains listed next were all sequenced from one sample in a study of monozygotic twins with inflammatory bowel disease. Reprocessing the 5' RACE reads, TCRdb reports a single entry for every CDR3 protein and omits DNA. Its clone listing holds 80,000 or so distinct CDR3 sequences. Material: blood. These receptors were obtained from a human donor with ulcerative colitis or Crohn's disease, or a healthy co-twin of an affected twin (not recorded which).

This chain uses TRBV4-2 with TRBJ1-2; the TCRdb D gene call, TRBD1, has no DNA to confirm it. The CDR3 length is 18 residues. The germline V gene has CDR1 LGHNA and CDR2 YNFKEQ. The CDR3 loop reads CASSQELPGPAGAYGYTF.

The chain carries TRBV29-1 and TRBJ2-7. The CDR3 covers 12 residues. Germline V gene lookup returns CDR1 SQVTM and CDR2 ANQGSEA. CDR3 protein: CSVLLGWNEQYF.

The rearrangement uses TRBV11-2 and TRBJ2-3; TCRdb selects TRBD2, and the lack of DNA leaves this call unchecked. The CDR3 contains 17 residues. Germline V gene sequence: CDR1 SGHAT, CDR2 FQNNGV. This CDR3 reads CASSRQPPGLVVDTQYF.

The V call is TRBV2, the J call TRBJ1-6; the D gene TCRdb calls, TRBD1, cannot be checked with no DNA. The CDR3 spans 13 residues. Germline assignment: CDR1 SNHLY and CDR2 FYNNEI. CDR3 residues: CASSELFPVTLHF. Combining the CDR3 with reference TRBV2 and TRBJ1-6 gives the whole variable domain EPEVTQTPSHQVTQMGQEVILRCVPISNHLYFYWYRQILGQKVEFLVSFYNNEISEKSEIFDDQFSVERPDGSNFTLKIRSTKLEDSAMYFCASSELFPVTLHFGNGTRLTVT.

The chain recombines TRBV3-1 with TRBJ1-1; the TCRdb D gene call, TRBD1, has no DNA to confirm it. This CDR3 spans 13 amino acids. Germline CDR1 and CDR2: LGHDT and YNNKEL (reference sequence). CDR3 region: CASSLTGGTEAFF. Supplemented by reference TRBV3-1 and TRBJ1-1, the full variable domain reads DTAVSQTPKYLVTQMGNDKSIKCEQNLGHDTMYWYKQDSKKFLKIMFSYNNKELIINETVPNRFSPKSPDKAHLNLHINSLELGDSAVYFCASSLTGGTEAFFGQGTRLTVV.

The rearrangement links TRBV20-1 to TRBJ1-1; the TCRdb D gene call, TRBD1, has no DNA to confirm it. Germline V gene data show CDR1 as DFQATT and CDR2 as SNEGSKA (reference sequence). This CDR3 region has 16 residues. This chain's CDR3 is CSARVAGGGQYTEAFF.

The CDR3: CASSRTTGGTNQPQHF. The genes are TRBV6-1 and TRBJ1-5; TCRdb outputs TRBD1, but without DNA this stays unchecked. CDR3 size: 16 residues. The germline gives CDR1 MNHNS, CDR2 SASEGT.

The chain uses TRBV24-1 and TRBJ2-3; TCRdb names TRBD2, which stays unverified in the absence of DNA. Per the germline V gene, CDR1 is KGHDR and CDR2 is SFDVKD. The CDR3 has 17 residues. The CDR3 loop is CATSDRLAGADTDTQYF.